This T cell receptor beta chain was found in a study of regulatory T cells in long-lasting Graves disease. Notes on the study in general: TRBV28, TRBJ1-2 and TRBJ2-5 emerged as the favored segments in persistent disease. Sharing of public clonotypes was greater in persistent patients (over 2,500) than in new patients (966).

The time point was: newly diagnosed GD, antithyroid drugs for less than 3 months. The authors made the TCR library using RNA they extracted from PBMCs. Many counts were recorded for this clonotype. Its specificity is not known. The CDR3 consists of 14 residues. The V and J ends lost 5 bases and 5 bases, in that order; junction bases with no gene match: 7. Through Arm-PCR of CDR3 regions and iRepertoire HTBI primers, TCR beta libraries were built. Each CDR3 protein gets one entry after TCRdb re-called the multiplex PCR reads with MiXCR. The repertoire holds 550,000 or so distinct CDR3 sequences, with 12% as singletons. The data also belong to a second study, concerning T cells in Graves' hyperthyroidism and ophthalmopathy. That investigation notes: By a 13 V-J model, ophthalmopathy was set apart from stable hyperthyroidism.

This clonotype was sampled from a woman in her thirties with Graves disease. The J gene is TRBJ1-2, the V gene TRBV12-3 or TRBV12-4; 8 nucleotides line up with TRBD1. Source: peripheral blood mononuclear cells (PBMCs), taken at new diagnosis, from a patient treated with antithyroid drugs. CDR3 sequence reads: CASSRDRGEYGYTF. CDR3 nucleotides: TGTGCCAGCAGTCGCGACAGGGGAGAGTATGGCTACACCTTC.